This TCR beta chain is from a study of blood T cell repertoires in COVID-19. Overall study: The cDNA or gDNA used as material had been derived from T cells, B-cell-depleted T cells, or PBMCs.

CDR3 length equals 15 residues. The ends lost 5 bases at V and 3 bases at J; junction bases unmatched: 8. Germline CDR1 and CDR2: SGHRS and YFSETQ. Measured with immunoSEQ multiplex PCR; TCRdb has only the in-frame clones, and not every one. Among about 87,000 clones listed, over 80% were seen once. The sample consisted of peripheral blood. The TCR comes from a woman of 80 years or more with active or convalescent COVID-19. This chain links TRBV5-1 with TRBJ2-5; TRBD1 matches at 9 bases. CDR3 region: CASRQSGTGKETQYF. As DNA, the CDR3 is TGCGCCAGCAGACAGAGCGGGACAGGGAAAGAGACCCAGTACTTC. Based on the CDR3 plus reference TRBV5-1 and TRBJ2-5, the full variable domain is KAGVTQTPRYLIKTRGQQVTLSCSPISGHRSVSWYQQTPGQGLQFLFEYFSETQRNKGNFPGRFSGRQFSNSRSEMNVSTLELGDSALYLCASRQSGTGKETQYFGPGTRLLVL.